This T cell receptor beta chain was recorded in a study of response to subunit inactivated influenza vaccine (dated by TCRdb to between 2018 and 2020). Regarding the research as a whole: Deep quantitative profiling of the T cell receptor repertoire was used in the study to follow responses to a trivalent subunit inactivated influenza vaccine.

Explained via the paper, the time point label denotes: approximately 40 days after influenza vaccine administration. This clonotype has more than one count but fewer than ten. Its antigen remains undetermined. One base away there is no much larger clone; base qualities are not given. The junction shows trimming of 6 bases on V and 5 bases on J, and the gene matches do not reach 10 bases of it. The germline V gene provides CDR1 MNHEY and CDR2 SVGEGT. The CDR3 runs 15 residues from the cysteine to the phenylalanine. The sequence is cut down to CDR3 DNA, 45 bases in frame from base 1. The full study reports these points: The authors proposed that each seasonal influenza vaccination may bring in only a limited number of new T cells.

The library was built by means of RT-PCR. TCRdb shows the sequencer as Illumina HiSeq 2500. TCRdb redid the processing of the public reads, applying fastp at Q25 and MiXCR, and retained in-frame beta chains. Each entry merges the rows of one CDR3 protein and shows their most common DNA and genes. This sample lists over 450,000 distinct CDR3 sequences; under 15% were detected once. The ten largest clones take up under 15% of the sample. The source of this sequence is a man aged 45 to 65 who received an inactivated influenza vaccine. Donor details come from another sample of the same person, matched by shared clones. Sequenced material: PBMCs from blood, taken roughly 46 days after vaccination. The V and J segments used are TRBV6-2 or TRBV6-3 and TRBJ1-1; TRBD1 matches 9 bases in the middle. Read as DNA, the sequence is TGTGCCAGCAGACAACAGGGGGCGATGAGTACTGAAGCTTTCTTT. Its translation is CASRQQGAMSTEAFF.